The present TCR beta chain was sequenced within a study of human T cells and chemical hapten exposure. About the research overall: On roughly 2 cm by roughly 2 cm of upper inner arm skin, sensitization was performed with 2% DPC. Upper-back patches of 0.01% DPC were read at 6 days.

This clonotype appeared a few times. Per the original methods: Samples held a median of around 100,000 TCRs, range about 20,000–700,000. TCRdb analysed the RACE reads with MiXCR anew, one entry per CDR3 protein. These V and J calls are TCRdb output, not the study's own analysis. Found here are about 82,000 distinct CDR3 sequences, 10% to 15% of them singletons; the top ten hold roughly 5.7%. The time point is: patch test 3, about 24 weeks after DPC sensitization. This sample's treatment: therapeutic diphenylcyclopropenone sensitization with weekly scalp DPC. Donors were 18 to 70-year-old alopecia patients suitable for DPC. Germline CDR1 is WSHSY and CDR2 is SAAADI. This CDR3 region has 11 residues. The germline V and J ends were trimmed by 5 bases and 7 bases, with 8 bases remaining between them.

The receptor was isolated from a woman aged 45 to 65 with alopecia areata. Some clones in this sample may be carry-over from other donors' samples. The chain uses TRBV10-2 and TRBJ1-1; D uncertain. The sequenced sample was whole blood, obtained in connection with sensitization to the hapten diphenylcyclopropenone (DPC). CDR3 nucleotide sequence: TGCGCCAGCAGTATGGCCCTTGAAGCTTTCTTT. Protein: CASSMALEAFF.